This T cell receptor beta chain stems from a study of identical twins. General study results and limits: Alpha sequences out of frame and shared by twins had excess low generation probability.

CDR1 and CDR2 from the germline V gene are SGDLS and YYNGEE. The CDR3 totals 15 residues. V lost 3 bases, J lost 6 bases, and 3 bases stayed unmatched. This clonotype was found a few times. Antigen unknown. TCRdb fed the 5' RACE reads into MiXCR, producing one record per CDR3 protein. This sample carries a few hundred thousand distinct CDR3 sequences, 20% to 25% of them seen once, and the ten largest clones take roughly 2.8%. This sample was shared with a second study, whose subject was T cells expressing NK-cell markers. From that second work: Within several experiments, an anti-gamma-delta TCR antibody kept the sorting limited to alpha-beta TCR T cells.

The chain carries TRBV9 and TRBJ2-2; 12 positions agree with TRBD2. This receptor was identified in a woman aged 18-29 years in good health. The sequencing input was CD4+ T cells sorted from blood. CDR3 loop: CASSAGLAGPGELFF. Here the CDR3 DNA reads TGTGCCAGCAGCGCCGGACTAGCGGGACCCGGGGAGCTGTTTTTT.